This TCR beta chain was documented in a study of patients and donors after allogeneic stem cell transplantation. Each CDR3 protein is one row after TCRdb ran MiXCR on the RT-PCR reads. Of around 150,000 distinct CDR3 sequences in the sample, about a third were seen once. CDR3 length equals 14 residues. J lost 6 bases, V lost 2 bases, and 5 bases had no gene match. The origin of this receptor is a human donor who was either an allogeneic HSCT recipient or a stem cell or donor lymphocyte infusion donor (not recorded which). It is not recorded whose cells these are; they may come from a transplant donor. The chain recombines TRBV12-3 or TRBV12-4 with TRBJ1-1, with 8 bases fitting TRBD1. The sample taken for sequencing was blood, either unsorted or a sorted T cell fraction (not recorded which). The CDR3 protein is CASSLIQGASEAFF. The CDR3 DNA follows: TGTGCCAGCAGTTTAATCCAGGGGGCTTCTGAAGCTTTCTTT.